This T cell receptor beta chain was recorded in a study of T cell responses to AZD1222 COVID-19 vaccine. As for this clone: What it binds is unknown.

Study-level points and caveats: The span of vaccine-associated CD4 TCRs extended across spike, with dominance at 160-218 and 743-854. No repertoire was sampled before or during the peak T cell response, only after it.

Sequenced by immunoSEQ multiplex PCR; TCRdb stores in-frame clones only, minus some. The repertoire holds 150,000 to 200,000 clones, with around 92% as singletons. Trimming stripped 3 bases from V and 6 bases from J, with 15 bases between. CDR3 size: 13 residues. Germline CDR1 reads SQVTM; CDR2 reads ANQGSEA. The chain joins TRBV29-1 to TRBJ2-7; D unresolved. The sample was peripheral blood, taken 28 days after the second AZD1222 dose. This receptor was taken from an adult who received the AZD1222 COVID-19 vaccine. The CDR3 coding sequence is TGCAGCGTTGATATAAGGCATACCGGCGAGCAGTACTTC. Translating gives CSVDIRHTGEQYF.